This T cell receptor (beta chain) comes out of a study of patients and donors after allogeneic stem cell transplantation. This clonotype was observed at least ten times. This CDR3 contains 17 residues. Germline V gene data show CDR1 as SGHVS and CDR2 as FNYEAQ. Trimming stripped 7 bases from V and 3 bases from J, with 23 bases between. TCRdb reprocessed the RT-PCR reads via MiXCR and lists one record per CDR3 protein. The profile shows almost 90,000 distinct CDR3 sequences, around 5% of them singletons. The sequenced sample consisted of blood, either unsorted or a sorted T cell fraction (not recorded which). The V call is TRBV7-6, the J call TRBJ2-3; the D gene is possibly TRBD2 (7 bases). The receptor was isolated from a human donor who was either an allogeneic HSCT recipient or a stem cell or donor lymphocyte infusion donor (not recorded which). It is not recorded whose cells these are; they may come from a transplant donor. CDR3 in amino acids: CASKKGGQGLSTDTQYF. DNA of the CDR3: TGTGCCAGCAAAAAGGGAGGGCAGGGGTTATCAACAGATACGCAGTATTTT. Full variable domain (remainder filled in from reference TRBV7-6 and TRBJ2-3): GAGVSQSPRYKVTKRGQDVALRCDPISGHVSLYWYRQALGQGPEFLTYFNYEAQQDKSGLPNDRFSAERPEGSISTLTIQRTEQRDSAMYRCASKKGGQGLSTDTQYFGPGTRLTVL.